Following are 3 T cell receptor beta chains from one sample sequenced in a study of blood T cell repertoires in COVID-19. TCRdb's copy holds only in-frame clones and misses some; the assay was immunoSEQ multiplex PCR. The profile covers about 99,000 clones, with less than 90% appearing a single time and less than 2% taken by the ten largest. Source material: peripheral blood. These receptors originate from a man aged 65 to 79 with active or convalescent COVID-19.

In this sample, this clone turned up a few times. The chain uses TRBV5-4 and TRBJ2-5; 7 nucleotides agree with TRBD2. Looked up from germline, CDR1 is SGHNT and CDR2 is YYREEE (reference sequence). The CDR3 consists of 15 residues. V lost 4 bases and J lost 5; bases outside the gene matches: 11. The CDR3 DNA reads TGTGCCAGCAGCCTGGACGGGGGGTCCTTGGAGACCCAGTACTTC. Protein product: CASSLDGGSLETQYF. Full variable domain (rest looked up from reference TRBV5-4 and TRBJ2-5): ETGVTQSPTHLIKTRGQQVTLRCSSQSGHNTVSWYQQALGQGPQFIFQYYREEENGRGNFPPRFSGLQFPNYSSELNVNALELDDSALYLCASSLDGGSLETQYFGPGTRLLVL.

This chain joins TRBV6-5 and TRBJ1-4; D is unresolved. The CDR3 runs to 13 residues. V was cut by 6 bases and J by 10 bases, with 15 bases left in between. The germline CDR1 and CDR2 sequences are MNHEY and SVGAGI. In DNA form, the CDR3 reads TGTGCCAGCAGGCCCGCAAATGTGAGAAAACTGTTTTTT. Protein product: CASRPANVRKLFF.

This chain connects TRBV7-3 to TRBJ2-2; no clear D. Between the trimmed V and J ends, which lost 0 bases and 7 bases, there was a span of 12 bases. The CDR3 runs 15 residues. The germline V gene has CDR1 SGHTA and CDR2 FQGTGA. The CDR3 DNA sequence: TGTGCCAGCAGCTTAACGGCAGTTACGAACGGGGAGCTGTTTTTT. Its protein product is CASSLTAVTNGELFF.